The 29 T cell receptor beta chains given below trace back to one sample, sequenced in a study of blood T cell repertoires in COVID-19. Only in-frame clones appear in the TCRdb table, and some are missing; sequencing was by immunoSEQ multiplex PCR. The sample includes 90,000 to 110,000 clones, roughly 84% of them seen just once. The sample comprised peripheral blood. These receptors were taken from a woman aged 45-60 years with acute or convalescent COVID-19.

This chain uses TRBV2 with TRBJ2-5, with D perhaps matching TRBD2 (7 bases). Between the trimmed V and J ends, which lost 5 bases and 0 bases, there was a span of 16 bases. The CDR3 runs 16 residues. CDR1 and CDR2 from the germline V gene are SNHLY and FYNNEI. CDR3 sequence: CASSLRGATYQETQYF. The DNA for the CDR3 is TGTGCCAGCAGTCTCCGGGGGGCCACGTACCAAGAGACCCAGTACTTC.

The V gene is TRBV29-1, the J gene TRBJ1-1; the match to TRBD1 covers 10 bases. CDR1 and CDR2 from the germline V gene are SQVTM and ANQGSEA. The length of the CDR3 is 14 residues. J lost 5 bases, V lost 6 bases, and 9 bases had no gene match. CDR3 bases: TGCAGCGTCACGGACAGGGGGGTTAGGACTGAAGCTTTCTTT. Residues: CSVTDRGVRTEAFF.

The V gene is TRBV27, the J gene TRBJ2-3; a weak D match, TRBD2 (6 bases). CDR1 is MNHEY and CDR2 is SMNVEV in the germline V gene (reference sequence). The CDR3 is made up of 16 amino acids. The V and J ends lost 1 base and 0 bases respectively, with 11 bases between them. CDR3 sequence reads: CASSLYAGRSTDTQYF. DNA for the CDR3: TGTGCCAGCAGTTTATATGCGGGGCGAAGCACAGATACGCAGTATTTT.

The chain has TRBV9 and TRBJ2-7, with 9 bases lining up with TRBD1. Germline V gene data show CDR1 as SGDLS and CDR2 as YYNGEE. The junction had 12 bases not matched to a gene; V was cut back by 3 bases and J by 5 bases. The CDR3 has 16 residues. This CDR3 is CASSANGAGQGHEQYF. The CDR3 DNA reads TGTGCCAGCAGCGCGAACGGAGCGGGACAGGGTCACGAGCAGTACTTC.

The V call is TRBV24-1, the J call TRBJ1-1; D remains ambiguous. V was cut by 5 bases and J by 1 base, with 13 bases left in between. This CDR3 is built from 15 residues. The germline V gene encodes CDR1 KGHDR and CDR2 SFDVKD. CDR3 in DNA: TGTGCCACCAGTGTCCTGGCGAGGAAGAACACTGAAGCTTTCTTT. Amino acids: CATSVLARKNTEAFF.

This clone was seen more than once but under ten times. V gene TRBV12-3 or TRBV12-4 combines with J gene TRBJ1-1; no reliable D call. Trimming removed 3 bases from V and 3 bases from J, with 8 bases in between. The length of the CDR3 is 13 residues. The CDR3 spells CASSFGMDTEAFF. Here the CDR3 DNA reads TGTGCCAGCAGTTTCGGGATGGACACTGAAGCTTTCTTT.

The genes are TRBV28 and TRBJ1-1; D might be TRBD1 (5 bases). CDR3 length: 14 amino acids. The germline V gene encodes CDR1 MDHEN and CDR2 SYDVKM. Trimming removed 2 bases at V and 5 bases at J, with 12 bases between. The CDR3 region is CASSLQGMGTEAFF. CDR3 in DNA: TGTGCCAGCAGTTTACAGGGAATGGGGACTGAAGCTTTCTTT.

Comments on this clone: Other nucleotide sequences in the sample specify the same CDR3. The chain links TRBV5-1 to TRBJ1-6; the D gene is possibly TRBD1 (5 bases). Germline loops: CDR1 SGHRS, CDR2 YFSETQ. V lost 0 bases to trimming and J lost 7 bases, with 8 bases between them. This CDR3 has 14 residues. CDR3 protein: CASSLGGGNSPLHF. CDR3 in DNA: TGCGCCAGCAGCTTGGGCGGGGGGAATTCACCCCTCCACTTT.

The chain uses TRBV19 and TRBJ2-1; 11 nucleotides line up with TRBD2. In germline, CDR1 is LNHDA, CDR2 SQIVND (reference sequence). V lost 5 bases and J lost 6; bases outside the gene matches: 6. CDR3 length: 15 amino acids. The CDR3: CASSSTSGALNEQFF. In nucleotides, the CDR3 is TGTGCCAGTAGTTCGACTAGCGGGGCGCTCAATGAGCAGTTCTTC.

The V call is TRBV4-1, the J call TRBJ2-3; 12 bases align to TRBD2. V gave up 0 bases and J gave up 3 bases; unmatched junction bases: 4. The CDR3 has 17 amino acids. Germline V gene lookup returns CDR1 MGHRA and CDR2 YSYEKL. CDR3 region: CASSQDLTSGGTDTQYF. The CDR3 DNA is TGCGCCAGCAGCCAAGATTTGACTAGCGGGGGAACAGATACGCAGTATTTT.

The CDR3 DNA reads as TGTGCCAGCAGTGCCGACAGGGGGCTAGCCAAAAACATTCAGTACTTC. This encodes CASSADRGLAKNIQYF. The chain joins TRBV6-1 to TRBJ2-4; 10 bases line up with TRBD1. J gave up 0 bases and V 4 bases, and 3 bases lay outside the gene matches. The CDR3 has 16 amino acids. Germline V gene lookup returns CDR1 MNHNS and CDR2 SASEGT.

The CDR3 reads CASSPDGGDGYTF. As DNA, the CDR3 is TGCGCCAGCAGCCCGGACGGGGGAGATGGCTACACCTTC. The chain uses TRBV5-1 and TRBJ1-2; D possibly corresponds to TRBD1 (5 bases). CDR3 length: 13 amino acids. With 4 bases removed from V and 6 bases from J, the gap between germline ends came to 13 bases. CDR1 and CDR2 (germline): SGHRS, YFSETQ.

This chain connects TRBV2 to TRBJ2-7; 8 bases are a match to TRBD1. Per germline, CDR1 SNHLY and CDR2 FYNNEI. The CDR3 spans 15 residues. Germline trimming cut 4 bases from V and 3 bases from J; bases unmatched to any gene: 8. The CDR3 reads CASSADRGGRYEQYF. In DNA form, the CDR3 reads TGTGCCAGCAGTGCCGACAGGGGAGGACGCTACGAGCAGTACTTC.

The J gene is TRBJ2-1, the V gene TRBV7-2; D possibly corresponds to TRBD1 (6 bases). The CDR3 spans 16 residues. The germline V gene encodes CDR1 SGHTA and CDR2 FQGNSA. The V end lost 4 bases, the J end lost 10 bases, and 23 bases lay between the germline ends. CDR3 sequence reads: CASSSRDTGHIVEQFF. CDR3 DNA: TGTGCCAGCAGCTCAAGGGACACCGGGCATATAGTGGAGCAGTTCTTC.

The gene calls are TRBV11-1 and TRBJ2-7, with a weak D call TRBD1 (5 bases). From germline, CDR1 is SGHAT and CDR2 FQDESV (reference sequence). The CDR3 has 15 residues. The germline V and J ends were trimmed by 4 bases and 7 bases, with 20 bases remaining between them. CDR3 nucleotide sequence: TGTGCCAGCAGCTCTCCTACGACAGTCGGCCTAGAGCAGTACTTC. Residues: CASSSPTTVGLEQYF.

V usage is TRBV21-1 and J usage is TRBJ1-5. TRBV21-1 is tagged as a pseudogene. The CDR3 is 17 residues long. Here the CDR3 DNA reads TGTGCCAGCAGCAAAGTGCGGCCGGGTCTTAGCAATCAGCCCCAGCATTTT. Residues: CASSKVRPGLSNQPQHF.

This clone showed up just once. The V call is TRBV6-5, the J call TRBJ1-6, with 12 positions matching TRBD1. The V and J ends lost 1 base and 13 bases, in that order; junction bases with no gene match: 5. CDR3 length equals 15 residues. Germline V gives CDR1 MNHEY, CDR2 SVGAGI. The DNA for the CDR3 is TGTGCCAGCAGTTACTTGGGGACAGGGGGCGCTCCCCTCCACTTT. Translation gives CASSYLGTGGAPLHF.

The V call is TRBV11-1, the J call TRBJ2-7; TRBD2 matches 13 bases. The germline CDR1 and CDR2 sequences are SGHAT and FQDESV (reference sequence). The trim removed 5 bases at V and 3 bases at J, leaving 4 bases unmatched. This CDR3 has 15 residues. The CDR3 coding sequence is TGTGCCAGCAGCCAGACTAGCGGGGGGTTCTACGAGCAGTACTTC. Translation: CASSQTSGGFYEQYF.

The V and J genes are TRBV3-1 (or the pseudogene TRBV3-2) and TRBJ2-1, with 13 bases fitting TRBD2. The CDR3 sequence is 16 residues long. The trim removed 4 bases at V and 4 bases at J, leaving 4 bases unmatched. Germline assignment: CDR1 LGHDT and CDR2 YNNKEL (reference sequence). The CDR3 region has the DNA TGTGCCAGCAGCCCCAAGGGACTAGCGGGGTACAATGAGCAGTTCTTC. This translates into CASSPKGLAGYNEQFF.

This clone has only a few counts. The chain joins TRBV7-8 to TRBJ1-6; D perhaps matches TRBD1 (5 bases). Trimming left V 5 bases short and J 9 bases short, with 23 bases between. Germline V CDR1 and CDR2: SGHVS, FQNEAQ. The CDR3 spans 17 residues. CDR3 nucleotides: TGTGCCAGCAGCCTACCCCGGAGGGGCGGCTTTGGTTCACCCCTCCACTTT. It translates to CASSLPRRGGFGSPLHF.

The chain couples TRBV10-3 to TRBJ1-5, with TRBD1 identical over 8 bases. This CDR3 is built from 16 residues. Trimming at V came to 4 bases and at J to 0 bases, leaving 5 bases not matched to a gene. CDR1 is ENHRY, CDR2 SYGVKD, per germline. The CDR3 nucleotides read TGTGCCATCAGTGGGCAGGGGGCAGGTAGCAATCAGCCCCAGCATTTT. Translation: CAISGQGAGSNQPQHF.

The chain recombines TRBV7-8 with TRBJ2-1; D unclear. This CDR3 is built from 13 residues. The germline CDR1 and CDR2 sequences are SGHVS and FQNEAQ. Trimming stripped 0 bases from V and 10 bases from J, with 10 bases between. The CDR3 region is CASSLAHSREQFF. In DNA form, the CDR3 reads TGTGCCAGCAGCTTAGCGCACAGCAGGGAGCAGTTCTTC.

The CDR3 nucleotides read TGTGCCAGCAGCCAAGATATGGGGACAGGCGCTAACTATGGCTACACCTTC. Encoded protein: CASSQDMGTGANYGYTF. The V gene is TRBV3-1 (or the pseudogene TRBV3-2), the J gene TRBJ1-2; 8 bases are shared with TRBD1. CDR1 and CDR2 (germline): LGHDT, YNNKEL (reference sequence). CDR3 length equals 17 residues. V shed 0 bases and J 0 bases; nucleotides not matched to a gene: 6.

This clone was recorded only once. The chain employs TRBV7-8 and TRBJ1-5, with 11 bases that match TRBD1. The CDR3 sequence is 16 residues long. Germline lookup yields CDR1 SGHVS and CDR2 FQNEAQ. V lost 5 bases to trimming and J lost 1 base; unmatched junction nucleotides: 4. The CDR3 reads CASSPGTGGSNQPQHF. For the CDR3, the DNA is TGTGCCAGCAGCCCTGGGACAGGGGGAAGCAATCAGCCCCAGCATTTT.

Here the CDR3 reads CASTRTQGGDTGELFF. The CDR3 nucleotides read TGTGCCAGCACCAGGACACAGGGTGGGGACACCGGGGAGCTGTTTTTT. This chain joins TRBV6-6 and TRBJ2-2; D perhaps matches TRBD1 (6 bases). The CDR3 loop spans 16 amino acids. Germline assignment: CDR1 MNHNY and CDR2 SVGAGI (reference sequence). Trimming took off 7 bases at V and 3 bases at J, with 18 bases between the two ends.

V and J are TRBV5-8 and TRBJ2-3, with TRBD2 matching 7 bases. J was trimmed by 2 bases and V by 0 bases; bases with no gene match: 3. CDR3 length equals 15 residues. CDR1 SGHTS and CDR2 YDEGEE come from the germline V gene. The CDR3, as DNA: TGTGCCAGCAGCTTGGGCGGGGGATCCACAGATACGCAGTATTTT. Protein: CASSLGGGSTDTQYF.

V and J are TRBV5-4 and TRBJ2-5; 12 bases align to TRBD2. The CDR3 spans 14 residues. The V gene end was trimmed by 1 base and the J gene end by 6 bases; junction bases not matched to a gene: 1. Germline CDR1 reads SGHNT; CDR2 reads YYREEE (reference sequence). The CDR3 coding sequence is TGTGCCAGCAGCTTGACTAGCGGGGGGCAGACCCAGTACTTC. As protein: CASSLTSGGQTQYF.

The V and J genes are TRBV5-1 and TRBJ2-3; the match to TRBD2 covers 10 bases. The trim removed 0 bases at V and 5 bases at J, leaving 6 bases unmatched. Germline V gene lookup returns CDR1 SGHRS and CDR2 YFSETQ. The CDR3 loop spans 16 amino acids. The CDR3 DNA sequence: TGCGCCAGCAGCTTGGTTAGCGGGGGGCAGGTAGATACGCAGTATTTT. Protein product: CASSLVSGGQVDTQYF.

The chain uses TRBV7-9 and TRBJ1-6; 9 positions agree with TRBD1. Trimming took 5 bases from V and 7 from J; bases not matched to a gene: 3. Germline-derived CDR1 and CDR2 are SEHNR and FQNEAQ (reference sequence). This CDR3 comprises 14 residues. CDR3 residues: CASSLQGANSPLHF. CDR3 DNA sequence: TGTGCCAGCAGCCTACAGGGGGCGAATTCACCCCTCCACTTT.